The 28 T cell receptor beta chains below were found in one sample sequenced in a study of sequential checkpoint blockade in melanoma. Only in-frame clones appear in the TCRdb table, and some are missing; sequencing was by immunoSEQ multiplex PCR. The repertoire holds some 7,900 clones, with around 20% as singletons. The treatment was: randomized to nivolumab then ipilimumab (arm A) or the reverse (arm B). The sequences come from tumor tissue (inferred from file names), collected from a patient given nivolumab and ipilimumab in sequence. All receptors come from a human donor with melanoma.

The CDR3 here is CASSLYGASTDTQYF. The CDR3 DNA sequence: TGTGCCAGCAGCCTATACGGGGCTAGCACAGATACGCAGTATTTT. V is TRBV9 and J is TRBJ2-3, with D possibly called TRBD1 or TRBD2 (5 bases each). Germline CDR1 is SGDLS and CDR2 is YYNGEE. This CDR3 region has 15 residues. The germline V and J ends were trimmed by 4 bases and 0 bases, with 12 bases remaining between them.

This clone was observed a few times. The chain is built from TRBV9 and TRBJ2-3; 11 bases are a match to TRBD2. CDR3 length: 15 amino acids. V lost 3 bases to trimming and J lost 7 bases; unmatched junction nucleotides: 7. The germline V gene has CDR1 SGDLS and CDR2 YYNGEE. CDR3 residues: CASSEGSGRANTQYF. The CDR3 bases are TGTGCCAGCAGCGAGGGTAGCGGGAGGGCGAATACGCAGTATTTT.

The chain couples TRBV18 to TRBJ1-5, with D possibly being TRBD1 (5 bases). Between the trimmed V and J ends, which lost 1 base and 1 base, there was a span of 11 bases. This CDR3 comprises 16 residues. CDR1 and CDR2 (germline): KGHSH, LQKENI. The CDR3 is CASSPRQIASNQPQHF. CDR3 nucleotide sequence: TGTGCCAGCTCACCACGACAGATTGCGAGCAATCAGCCCCAGCATTTT.

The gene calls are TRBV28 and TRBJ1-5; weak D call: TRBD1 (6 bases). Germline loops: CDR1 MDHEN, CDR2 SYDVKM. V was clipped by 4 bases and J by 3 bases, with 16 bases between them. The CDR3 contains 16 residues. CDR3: CASSWPQGQNNQPQHF. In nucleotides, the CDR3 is TGTGCCAGCAGTTGGCCCCAGGGGCAGAACAATCAGCCCCAGCATTTT.

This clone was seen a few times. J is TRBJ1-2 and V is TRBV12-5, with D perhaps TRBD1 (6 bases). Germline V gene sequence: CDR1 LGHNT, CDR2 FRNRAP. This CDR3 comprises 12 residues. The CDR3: CASRPQGLGYTF. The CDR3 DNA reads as TGTGCCAGCCGCCCTCAGGGGTTAGGCTACACCTTC.

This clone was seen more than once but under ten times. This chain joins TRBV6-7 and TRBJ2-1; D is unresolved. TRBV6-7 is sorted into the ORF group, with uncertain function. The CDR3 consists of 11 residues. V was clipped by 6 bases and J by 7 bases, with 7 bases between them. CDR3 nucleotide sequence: TGTGCCAGCAGGATTAGGAATGAGCAGTTCTTC. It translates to CASRIRNEQFF.

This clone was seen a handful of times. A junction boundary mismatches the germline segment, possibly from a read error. CDR3 nucleotides: TGTGCAAGTAGATGCCGACAGGGGGAGTGTGCTAACTATGGCTACACCTTC. Its protein product is CASRCRQGECANYGYTF. This rearrangement joins TRBV19 to TRBJ1-2, with 9 nucleotides matching TRBD1. In germline, CDR1 is LNHDA, CDR2 SQIVND (reference sequence). The CDR3 contains 17 residues.

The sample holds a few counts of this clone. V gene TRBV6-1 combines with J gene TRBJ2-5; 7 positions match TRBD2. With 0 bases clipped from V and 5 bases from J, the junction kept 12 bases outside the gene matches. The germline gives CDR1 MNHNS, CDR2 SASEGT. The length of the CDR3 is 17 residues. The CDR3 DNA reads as TGTGCCAGCAGTGAAGCTCGCGGTGGGAGGGCCAAGGAGACCCAGTACTTC. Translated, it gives CASSEARGGRAKETQYF.

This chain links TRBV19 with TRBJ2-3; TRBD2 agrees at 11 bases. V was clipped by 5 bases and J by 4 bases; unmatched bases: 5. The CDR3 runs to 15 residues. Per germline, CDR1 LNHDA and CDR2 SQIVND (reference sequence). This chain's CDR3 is CASSARLAGSDTQYF. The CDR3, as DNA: TGTGCCAGTAGTGCCCGACTAGCGGGATCAGATACGCAGTATTTT.

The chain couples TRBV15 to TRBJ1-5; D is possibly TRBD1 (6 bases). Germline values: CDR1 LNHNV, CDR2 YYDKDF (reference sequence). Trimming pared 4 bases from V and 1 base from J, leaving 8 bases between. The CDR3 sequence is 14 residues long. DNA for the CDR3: TGTGCCACCAGCAAGGACAGAAGCAATCAGCCCCAGCATTTT. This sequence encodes CATSKDRSNQPQHF.

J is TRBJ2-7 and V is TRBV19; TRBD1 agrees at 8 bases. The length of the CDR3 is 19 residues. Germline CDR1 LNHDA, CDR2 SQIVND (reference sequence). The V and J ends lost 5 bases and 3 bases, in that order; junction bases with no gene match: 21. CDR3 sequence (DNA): TGTGCCAGTAGTCTTGACTCGTTTATCAGGGGGCACAAACACTACGAGCAGTACGTC. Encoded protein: CASSLDSFIRGHKHYEQYV.

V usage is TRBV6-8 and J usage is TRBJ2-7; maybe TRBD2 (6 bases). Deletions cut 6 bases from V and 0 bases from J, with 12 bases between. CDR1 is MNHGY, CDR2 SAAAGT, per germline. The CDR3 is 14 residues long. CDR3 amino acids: CASSLGTFSYEQYV. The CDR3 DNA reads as TGTGCCAGCAGCCTAGGGACTTTCTCCTACGAGCAGTACGTC.

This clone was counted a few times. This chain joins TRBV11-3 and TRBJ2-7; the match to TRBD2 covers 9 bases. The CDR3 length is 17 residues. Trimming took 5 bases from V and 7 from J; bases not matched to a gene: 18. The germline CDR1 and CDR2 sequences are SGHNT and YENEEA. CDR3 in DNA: TGTGCCAGCAGCATCACCCCCGGGGGACTAGCCTTCGGGGAGCAGTACGTC. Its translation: CASSITPGGLAFGEQYV.

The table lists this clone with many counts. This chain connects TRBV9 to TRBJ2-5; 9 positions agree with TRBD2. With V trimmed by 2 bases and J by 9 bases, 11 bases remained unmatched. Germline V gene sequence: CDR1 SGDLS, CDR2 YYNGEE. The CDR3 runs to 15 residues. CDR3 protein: CASSVREGQASAQYF. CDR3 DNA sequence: TGTGCCAGCAGCGTGCGGGAGGGCCAGGCGAGCGCCCAGTACTTC.

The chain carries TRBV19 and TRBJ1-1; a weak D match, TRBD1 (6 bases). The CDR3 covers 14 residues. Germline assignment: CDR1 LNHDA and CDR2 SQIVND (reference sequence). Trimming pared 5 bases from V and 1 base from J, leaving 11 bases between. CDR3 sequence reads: CASSPPGQNTEAFF. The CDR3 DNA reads TGTGCCAGTAGTCCCCCGGGACAGAACACTGAAGCTTTCTTT.

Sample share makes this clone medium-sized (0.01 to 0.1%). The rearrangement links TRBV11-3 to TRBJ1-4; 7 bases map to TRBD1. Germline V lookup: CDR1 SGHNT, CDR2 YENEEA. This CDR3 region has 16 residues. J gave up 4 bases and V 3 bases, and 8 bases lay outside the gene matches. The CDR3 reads CASSFSGRDSNEKLFF. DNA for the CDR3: TGTGCCAGCAGCTTTAGTGGCCGGGACAGTAATGAAAAACTGTTTTTT.

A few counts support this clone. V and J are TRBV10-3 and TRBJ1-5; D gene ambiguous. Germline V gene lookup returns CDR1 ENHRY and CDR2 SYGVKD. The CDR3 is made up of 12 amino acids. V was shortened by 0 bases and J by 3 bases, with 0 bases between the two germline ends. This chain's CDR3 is CAISESNQPQHF. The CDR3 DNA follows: TGTGCCATCAGTGAGTCCAATCAGCCCCAGCATTTT.

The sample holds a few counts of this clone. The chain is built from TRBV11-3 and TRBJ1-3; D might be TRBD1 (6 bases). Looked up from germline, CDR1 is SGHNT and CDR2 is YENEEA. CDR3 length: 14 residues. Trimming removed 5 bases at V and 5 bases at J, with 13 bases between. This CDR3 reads CASSPQGIRNTIYF. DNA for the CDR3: TGTGCCAGCAGCCCACAGGGAATTAGAAACACCATATATTTT.

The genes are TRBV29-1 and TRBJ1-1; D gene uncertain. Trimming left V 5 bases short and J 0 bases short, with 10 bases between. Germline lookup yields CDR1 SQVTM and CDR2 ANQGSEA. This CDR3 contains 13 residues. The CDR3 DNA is TGCAGCGTTCAACGGTTGATGAACACTGAAGCTTTCTTT. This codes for CSVQRLMNTEAFF.

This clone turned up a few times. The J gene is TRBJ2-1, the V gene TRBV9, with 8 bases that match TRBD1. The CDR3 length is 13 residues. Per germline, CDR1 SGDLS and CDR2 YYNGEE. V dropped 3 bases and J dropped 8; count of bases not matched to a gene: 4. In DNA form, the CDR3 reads TGTGCCAGCAGCGGAAGACAGGGGCATGAGCAGTTCTTC. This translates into CASSGRQGHEQFF.

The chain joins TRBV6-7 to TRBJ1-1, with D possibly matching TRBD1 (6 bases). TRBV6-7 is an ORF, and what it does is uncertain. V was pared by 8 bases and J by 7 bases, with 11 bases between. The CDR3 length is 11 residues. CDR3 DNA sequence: TGTGCCAGCGGGGGGGCTCTTGAAGCTTTCTTT. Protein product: CASGGALEAFF.

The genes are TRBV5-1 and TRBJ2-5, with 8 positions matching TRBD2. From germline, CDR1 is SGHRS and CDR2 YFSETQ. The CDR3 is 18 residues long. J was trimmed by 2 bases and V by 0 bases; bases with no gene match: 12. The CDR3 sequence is CASSLGLSGTGGQETQYF. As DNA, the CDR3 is TGCGCCAGCAGCTTGGGTCTTAGCGGGACCGGGGGGCAAGAGACCCAGTACTTC.

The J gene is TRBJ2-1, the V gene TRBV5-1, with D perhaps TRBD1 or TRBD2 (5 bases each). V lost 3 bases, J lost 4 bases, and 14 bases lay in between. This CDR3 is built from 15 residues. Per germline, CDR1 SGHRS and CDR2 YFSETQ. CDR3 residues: CASSSTGRPYNEQFF. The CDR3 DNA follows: TGCGCCAGCAGCTCCACGGGACGCCCATACAATGAGCAGTTCTTC. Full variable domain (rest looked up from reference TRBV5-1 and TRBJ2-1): KAGVTQTPRYLIKTRGQQVTLSCSPISGHRSVSWYQQTPGQGLQFLFEYFSETQRNKGNFPGRFSGRQFSNSRSEMNVSTLELGDSALYLCASSSTGRPYNEQFFGPGTRLTVL.

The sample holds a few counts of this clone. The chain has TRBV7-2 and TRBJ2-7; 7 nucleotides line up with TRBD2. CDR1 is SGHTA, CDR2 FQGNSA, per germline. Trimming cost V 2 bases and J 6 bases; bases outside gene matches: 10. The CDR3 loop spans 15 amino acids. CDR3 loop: CASSLILAGAREQYV. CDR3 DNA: TGTGCCAGCAGCTTAATTTTGGCGGGAGCTCGCGAGCAGTACGTC.

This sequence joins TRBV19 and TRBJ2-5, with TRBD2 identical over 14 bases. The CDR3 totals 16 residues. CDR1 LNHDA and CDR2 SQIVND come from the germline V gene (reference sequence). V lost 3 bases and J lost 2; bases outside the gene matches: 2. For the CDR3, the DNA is TGTGCCAGTAGTATCGGACTAGCGGGAGGACAAGAGACCCAGTACTTC. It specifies CASSIGLAGGQETQYF.

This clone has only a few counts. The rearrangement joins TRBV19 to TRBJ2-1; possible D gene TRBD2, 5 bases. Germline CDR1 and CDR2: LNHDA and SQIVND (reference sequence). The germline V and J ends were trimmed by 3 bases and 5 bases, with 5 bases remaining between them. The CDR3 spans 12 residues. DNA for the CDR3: TGTGCCAGTAGTATCGGGAACAATGAGCAGTTCTTC. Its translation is CASSIGNNEQFF.

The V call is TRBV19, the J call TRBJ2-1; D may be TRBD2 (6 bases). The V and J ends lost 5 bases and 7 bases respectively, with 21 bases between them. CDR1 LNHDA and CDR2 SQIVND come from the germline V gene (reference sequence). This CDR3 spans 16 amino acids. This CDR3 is CASSAETSYSLNEQFF. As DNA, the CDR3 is TGTGCCAGTAGTGCCGAGACTAGTTACTCCTTAAATGAGCAGTTCTTC. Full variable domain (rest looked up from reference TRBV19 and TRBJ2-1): DGGITQSPKYLFRKEGQNVTLSCEQNLNHDAMYWYRQDPGQGLRLIYYSQIVNDFQKGDIAEGYSVSREKKESFPLTVTSAQKNPTAFYLCASSAETSYSLNEQFFGPGTRLTVL.

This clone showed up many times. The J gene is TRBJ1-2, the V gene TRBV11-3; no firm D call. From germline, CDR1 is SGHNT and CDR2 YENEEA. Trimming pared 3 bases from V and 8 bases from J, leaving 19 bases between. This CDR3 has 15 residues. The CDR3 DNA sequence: TGTGCCAGCAGCTTGGCCAAAACTGGACCTAGCGGCTACACCTTC. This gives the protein CASSLAKTGPSGYTF.